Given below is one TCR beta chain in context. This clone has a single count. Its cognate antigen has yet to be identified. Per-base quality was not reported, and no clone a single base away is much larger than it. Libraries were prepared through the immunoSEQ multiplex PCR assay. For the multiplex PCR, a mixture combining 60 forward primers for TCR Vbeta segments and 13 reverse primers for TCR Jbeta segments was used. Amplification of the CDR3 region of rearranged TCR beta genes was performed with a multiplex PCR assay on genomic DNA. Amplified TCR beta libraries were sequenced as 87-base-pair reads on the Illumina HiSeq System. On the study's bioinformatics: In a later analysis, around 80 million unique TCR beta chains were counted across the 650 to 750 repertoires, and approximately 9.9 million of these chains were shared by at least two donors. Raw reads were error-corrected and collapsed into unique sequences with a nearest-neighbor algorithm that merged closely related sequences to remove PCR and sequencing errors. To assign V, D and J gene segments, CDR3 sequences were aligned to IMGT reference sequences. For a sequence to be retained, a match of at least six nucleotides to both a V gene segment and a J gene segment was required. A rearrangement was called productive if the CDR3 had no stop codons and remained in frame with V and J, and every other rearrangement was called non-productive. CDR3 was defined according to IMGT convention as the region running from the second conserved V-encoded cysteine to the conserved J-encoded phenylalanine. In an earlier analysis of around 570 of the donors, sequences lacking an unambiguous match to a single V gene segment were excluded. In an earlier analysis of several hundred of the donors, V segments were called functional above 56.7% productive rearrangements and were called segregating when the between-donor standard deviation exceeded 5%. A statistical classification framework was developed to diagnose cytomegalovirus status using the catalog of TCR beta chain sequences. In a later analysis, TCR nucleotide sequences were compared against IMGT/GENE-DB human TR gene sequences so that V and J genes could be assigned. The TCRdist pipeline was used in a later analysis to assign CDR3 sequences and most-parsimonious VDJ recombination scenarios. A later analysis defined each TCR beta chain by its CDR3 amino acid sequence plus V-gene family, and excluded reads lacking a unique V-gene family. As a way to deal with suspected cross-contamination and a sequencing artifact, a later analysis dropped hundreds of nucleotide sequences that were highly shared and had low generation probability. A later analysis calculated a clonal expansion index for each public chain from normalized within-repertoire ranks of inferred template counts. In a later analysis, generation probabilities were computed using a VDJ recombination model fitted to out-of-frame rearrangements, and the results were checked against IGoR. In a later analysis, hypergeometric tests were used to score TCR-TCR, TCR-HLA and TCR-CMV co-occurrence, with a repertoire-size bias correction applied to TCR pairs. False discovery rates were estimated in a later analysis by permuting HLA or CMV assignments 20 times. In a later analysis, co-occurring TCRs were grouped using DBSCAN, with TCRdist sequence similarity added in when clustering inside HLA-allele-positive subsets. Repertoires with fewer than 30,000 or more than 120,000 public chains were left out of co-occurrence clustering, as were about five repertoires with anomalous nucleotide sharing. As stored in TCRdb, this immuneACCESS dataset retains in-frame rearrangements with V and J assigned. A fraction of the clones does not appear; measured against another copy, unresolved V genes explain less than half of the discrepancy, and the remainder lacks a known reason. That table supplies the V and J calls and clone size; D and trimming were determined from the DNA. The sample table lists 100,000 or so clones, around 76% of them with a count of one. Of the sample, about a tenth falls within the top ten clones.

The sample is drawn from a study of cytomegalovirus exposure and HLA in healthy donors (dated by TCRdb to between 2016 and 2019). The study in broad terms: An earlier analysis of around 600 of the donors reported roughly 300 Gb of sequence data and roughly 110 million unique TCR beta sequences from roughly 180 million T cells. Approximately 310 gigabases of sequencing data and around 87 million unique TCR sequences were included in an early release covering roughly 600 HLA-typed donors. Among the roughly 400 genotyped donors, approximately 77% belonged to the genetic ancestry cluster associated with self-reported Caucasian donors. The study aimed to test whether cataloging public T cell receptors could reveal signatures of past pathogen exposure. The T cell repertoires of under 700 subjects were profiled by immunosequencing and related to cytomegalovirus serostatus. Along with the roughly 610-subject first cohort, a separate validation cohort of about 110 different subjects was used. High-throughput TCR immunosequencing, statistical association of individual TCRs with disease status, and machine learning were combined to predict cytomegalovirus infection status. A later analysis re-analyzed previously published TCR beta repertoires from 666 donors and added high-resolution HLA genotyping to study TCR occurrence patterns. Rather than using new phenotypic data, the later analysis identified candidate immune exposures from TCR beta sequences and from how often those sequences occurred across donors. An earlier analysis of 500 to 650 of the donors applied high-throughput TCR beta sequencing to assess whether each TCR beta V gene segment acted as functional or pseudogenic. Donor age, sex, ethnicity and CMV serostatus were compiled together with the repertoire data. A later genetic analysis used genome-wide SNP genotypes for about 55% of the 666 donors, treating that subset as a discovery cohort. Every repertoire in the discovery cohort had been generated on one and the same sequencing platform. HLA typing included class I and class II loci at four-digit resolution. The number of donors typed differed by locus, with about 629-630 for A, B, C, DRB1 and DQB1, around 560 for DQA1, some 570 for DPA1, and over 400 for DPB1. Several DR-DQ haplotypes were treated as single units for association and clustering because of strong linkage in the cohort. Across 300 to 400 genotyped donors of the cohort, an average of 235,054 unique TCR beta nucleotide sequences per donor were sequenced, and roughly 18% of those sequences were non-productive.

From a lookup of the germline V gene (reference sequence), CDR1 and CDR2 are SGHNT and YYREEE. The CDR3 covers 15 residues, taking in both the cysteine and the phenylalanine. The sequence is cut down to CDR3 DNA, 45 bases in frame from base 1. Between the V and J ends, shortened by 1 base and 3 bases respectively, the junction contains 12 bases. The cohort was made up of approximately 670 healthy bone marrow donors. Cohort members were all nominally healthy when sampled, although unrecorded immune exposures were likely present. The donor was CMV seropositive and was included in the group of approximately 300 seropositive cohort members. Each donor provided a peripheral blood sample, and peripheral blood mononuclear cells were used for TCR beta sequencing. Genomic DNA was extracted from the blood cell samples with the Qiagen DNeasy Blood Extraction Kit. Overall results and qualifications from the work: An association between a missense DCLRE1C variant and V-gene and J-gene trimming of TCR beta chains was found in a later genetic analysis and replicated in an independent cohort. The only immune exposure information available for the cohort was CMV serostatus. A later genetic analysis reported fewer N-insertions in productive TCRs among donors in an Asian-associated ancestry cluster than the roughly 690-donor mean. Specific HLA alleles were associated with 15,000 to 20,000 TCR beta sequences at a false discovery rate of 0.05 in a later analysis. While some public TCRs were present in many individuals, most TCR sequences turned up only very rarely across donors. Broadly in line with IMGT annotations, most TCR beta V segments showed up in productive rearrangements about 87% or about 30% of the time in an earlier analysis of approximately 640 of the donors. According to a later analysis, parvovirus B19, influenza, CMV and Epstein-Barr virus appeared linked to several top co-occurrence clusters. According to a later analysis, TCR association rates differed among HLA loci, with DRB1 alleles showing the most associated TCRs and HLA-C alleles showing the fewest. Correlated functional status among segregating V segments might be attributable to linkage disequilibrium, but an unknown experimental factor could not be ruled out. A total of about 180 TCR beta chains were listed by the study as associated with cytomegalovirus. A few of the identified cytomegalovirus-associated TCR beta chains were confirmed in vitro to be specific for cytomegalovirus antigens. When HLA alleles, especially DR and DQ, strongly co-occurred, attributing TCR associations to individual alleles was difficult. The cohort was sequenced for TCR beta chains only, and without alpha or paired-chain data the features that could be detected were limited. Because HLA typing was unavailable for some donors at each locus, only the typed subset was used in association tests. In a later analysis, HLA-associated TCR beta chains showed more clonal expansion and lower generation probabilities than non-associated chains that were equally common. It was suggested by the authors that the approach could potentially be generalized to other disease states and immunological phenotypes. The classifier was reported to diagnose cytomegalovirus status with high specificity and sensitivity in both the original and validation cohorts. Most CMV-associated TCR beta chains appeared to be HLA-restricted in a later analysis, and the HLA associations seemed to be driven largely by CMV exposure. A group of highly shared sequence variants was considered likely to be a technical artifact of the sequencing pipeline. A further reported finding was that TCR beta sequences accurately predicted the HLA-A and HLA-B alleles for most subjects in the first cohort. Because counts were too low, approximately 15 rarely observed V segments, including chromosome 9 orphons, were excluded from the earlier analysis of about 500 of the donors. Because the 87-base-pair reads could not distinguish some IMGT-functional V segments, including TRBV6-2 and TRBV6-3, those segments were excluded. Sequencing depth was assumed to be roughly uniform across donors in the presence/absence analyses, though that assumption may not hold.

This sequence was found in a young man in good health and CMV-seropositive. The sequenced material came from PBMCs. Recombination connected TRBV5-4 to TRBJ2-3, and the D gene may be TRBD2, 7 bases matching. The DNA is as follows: TGTGCCAGCAGCTTGCGGGGGGCGGGTACAGATACGCAGTATTTT. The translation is CASSLRGAGTDTQYF.